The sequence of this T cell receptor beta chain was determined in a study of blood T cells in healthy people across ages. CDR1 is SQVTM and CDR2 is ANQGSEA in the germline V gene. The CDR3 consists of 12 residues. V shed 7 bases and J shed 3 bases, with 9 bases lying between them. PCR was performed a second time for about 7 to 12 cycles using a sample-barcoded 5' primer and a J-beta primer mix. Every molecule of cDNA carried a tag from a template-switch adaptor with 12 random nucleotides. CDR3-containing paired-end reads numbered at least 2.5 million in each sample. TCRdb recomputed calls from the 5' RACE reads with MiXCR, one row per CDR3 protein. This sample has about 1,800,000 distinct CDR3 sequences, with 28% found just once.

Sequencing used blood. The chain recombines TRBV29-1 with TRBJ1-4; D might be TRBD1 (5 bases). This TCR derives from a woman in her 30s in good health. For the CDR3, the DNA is TGCAGCGGCTCGGGGGCTAATGAAAAACTGTTTTTT. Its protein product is CSGSGANEKLFF.